The entry that follows covers one T cell receptor beta chain sequence. The antigen is unknown. The sample is drawn from a study of shared clonotypes between healthy human individuals. Study results and caveats: A limitation of the genetic and exposure-history diversity represented arose from few donors.

J lost 6 bases, V lost 2 bases, and 7 bases had no gene match. This CDR3 has 15 residues. CDR1 is GTSNPN and CDR2 is SVGIG in the germline V gene (reference sequence). Sequencing was at deep level. In the sorted-subset replicate PCRs, 150 to 200 ng DNA, 25,000 to 30,000 T cell genomes, was used. Profiled with immunoSEQ multiplex PCR; TCRdb holds only in-frame clones, not every one. The sample holds roughly 2 million clones, around 95% seen once. The TCR originated in a man between 18 and 29 years old in good health. The material sequenced was naive CD4+ T cells sorted from blood. Subset here: CD45RA+ positively selected. This chain connects TRBV30 to TRBJ2-1; 10 bases are a match to TRBD2. The CDR3 sequence: CAWSPPLAGINEQFF. For the CDR3, the DNA is TGTGCCTGGAGTCCCCCACTAGCGGGAATCAATGAGCAGTTCTTC.